This T cell receptor (beta chain) was obtained from a study of blood T cell repertoires in COVID-19. Study in general: Sources were T cells, B-cell-depleted T cells, or PBMCs; the material itself was cDNA or gDNA.

The germline gives CDR1 KGHSH, CDR2 LQKENI. V trimming: 3 bases; J trimming: 0 bases; junction bases outside the gene matches: 4. The CDR3 has 16 amino acids. This clone came up once. Original handling: Reference gene primer amplification yielded estimated nucleated cell counts. Data came from immunoSEQ multiplex PCR; TCRdb stores just in-frame clones and leaves some out. V and J calls and clone size follow that table, whereas D and trimming were derived from the DNA. The sample lists about 150,000 clones; over 80% were seen once. Participants came from some 23 US areas, aged roughly 18 to 95 years. V usage is TRBV18 and J usage is TRBJ2-4; TRBD1 aligns across 8 bases. The specimen was PBMCs or T cells enriched from blood (not recorded which). This receptor was taken from a woman aged 45 to 65 who had been exposed to COVID-19. The CDR3 protein is CASSPRDRLAKNIQYF. CDR3 DNA sequence: TGTGCCAGCTCACCCCGGGACAGGCTAGCCAAAAACATTCAGTACTTC.